What follows are 10 T cell receptor beta chains derived from one specimen sequenced in a study of blood T cells in healthy people across ages. Alongside a J-beta primer mix, a sample-barcoded 5' primer served in a second PCR lasting about 6 to 12 cycles. TCRdb re-analysed the 5' RACE reads in MiXCR, keeping a single row per CDR3 protein. The data contain 1.5 million to 2 million distinct CDR3 sequences, approximately 32% of them seen just once; the ten biggest clones take up 11%. The sample comprised blood. The receptor source for this set is a woman aged 25-40 years in good health.

This clonotype was counted many times. The rearrangement uses TRBV6-2 or TRBV6-3 and TRBJ2-7; 9 nucleotides align to TRBD2. The trim removed 0 bases at V and 5 bases at J, leaving 5 bases unmatched. CDR1 is MNHEY, CDR2 SVGEGT, per germline. CDR3 length: 15 residues. The CDR3 sequence is CASSYSLAGSDEQYF. In nucleotides, the CDR3 is TGTGCCAGCAGTTACTCTCTAGCGGGGTCCGACGAGCAGTACTTC.

This chain uses TRBV15 with TRBJ2-5; TRBD1 matches 8 bases. The CDR3 is 14 amino acids. After removal of 0 bases from V and 3 bases from J, the junction contained 0 bases not matched to a gene. Germline V lookup: CDR1 LNHNV, CDR2 YYDKDF (reference sequence). In DNA, the CDR3 is TGTGCCACCAGCAGAGAGGACAGGGAAGAGACCCAGTACTTC. Translating it yields CATSREDREETQYF.

The table lists this clonotype with a count of one. This chain's CDR3 is CASSYAGRGASRNEQFF. CDR3 DNA sequence: TGTGCCAGCAGTTACGCGGGCAGGGGCGCGTCTAGGAATGAGCAGTTCTTC. The rearrangement joins TRBV6-5 to TRBJ2-1, with a weak D call TRBD1 (6 bases). Germline CDR1 reads MNHEY; CDR2 reads SVGAGI. This CDR3 contains 17 residues. The V gene lost 2 bases and the J gene lost 7 bases, with 21 bases spanning the gap.

The chain links TRBV7-9 to TRBJ2-7; D could derive from TRBD1 or TRBD2 (6 bases each). Germline-derived CDR1 and CDR2 are SEHNR and FQNEAQ (reference sequence). Trimming cost V 1 base and J 7 bases, with 17 bases left between them. The CDR3 is made up of 15 amino acids. The CDR3 here is CASSLGETGRGEQYF. CDR3 nucleotides: TGTGCCAGCAGCTTAGGCGAGACAGGCCGGGGGGAGCAGTACTTC. Together with reference TRBV7-9 and TRBJ2-7, the CDR3 gives the full variable domain: DTGVSQNPRHKITKRGQNVTFRCDPISEHNRLYWYRQTLGQGPEFLTYFQNEAQLEKSRLLSDRFSAERPKGSFSTLEIQRTEQGDSAMYLCASSLGETGRGEQYFGPGTRLTVT.

The sample holds many counts of this clonotype. V is TRBV29-1 and J is TRBJ2-5, with 7 bases fitting TRBD2. The germline gives CDR1 SQVTM, CDR2 ANQGSEA. This CDR3 has 15 amino acids. J was trimmed by 5 bases and V by 0 bases; bases with no gene match: 9. The CDR3 spells CSVEEGRGARETQYF. The CDR3 coding sequence is TGCAGCGTTGAAGAAGGGAGGGGTGCAAGGGAGACCCAGTACTTC.

The chain combines TRBV5-6 with TRBJ1-1; D remains ambiguous. This CDR3 has 13 amino acids. V lost 4 bases and J 4 bases, leaving 11 bases between the germline ends. CDR1 is SGHDT and CDR2 is YYEEEE in the germline V gene. The CDR3 DNA follows: TGTGCCAGCAGCCGAACCAGGCGCACTGAAGCTTTCTTT. Translated, it gives CASSRTRRTEAFF.

Only a few counts were recorded for this clonotype. The V and J genes are TRBV7-9 and TRBJ2-7; a weak D match, TRBD1 (6 bases). Trimming pared 4 bases from V and 4 bases from J, leaving 20 bases between. Germline V gene data show CDR1 as SEHNR and CDR2 as FQNEAQ (reference sequence). The CDR3 extends over 16 amino acids. In DNA form, the CDR3 reads TGTGCCAGCAGCTCCGTCGACAGGAGCAGATTATACGAGCAGTACTTC. It translates to CASSSVDRSRLYEQYF.

There are a few counts of this clonotype. This chain uses TRBV4-2 with TRBJ2-3; 7 positions match TRBD2. Germline values: CDR1 LGHNA, CDR2 YNFKEQ. The CDR3 is 16 residues long. V was clipped by 0 bases and J by 7 bases; unmatched bases: 10. CDR3 DNA: TGTGCCAGCAGCCAAGATGGGGCTAGCGGTGGGAATACGCAGTATTTT. Protein: CASSQDGASGGNTQYF.

The chain joins TRBV30 to TRBJ1-1; D gene ambiguous. Germline V gene data show CDR1 as GTSNPN and CDR2 as SVGIG (reference sequence). Trimming removed 3 bases from V and 0 bases from J, with 11 bases in between. This CDR3 comprises 14 residues. Here the CDR3 DNA reads TGTGCCTGGAGCCCTCGGCGGTTGAACACTGAAGCTTTCTTT. As protein: CAWSPRRLNTEAFF.

The V and J genes are TRBV20-1 and TRBJ1-1, with D unresolved. This CDR3 is 13 amino acids long. Trimming pared 5 bases from V and 4 bases from J, leaving 14 bases between. Looked up from germline, CDR1 is DFQATT and CDR2 is SNEGSKA (reference sequence). In DNA, the CDR3 is TGCAGTGCTTCGTTGCGGGGAGGCACTGAAGCTTTCTTT. Its translation: CSASLRGGTEAFF.